These T cell receptor beta chains were read from a single sample in a study of blood T cell repertoires in COVID-19. Clones were read by immunoSEQ multiplex PCR, and TCRdb kept only the in-frame ones, dropping some. The table lists roughly 70,000 clones, 80% to 90% of them singletons. The sample was peripheral blood. The receptor source for this set is a woman aged 80 or over with active or convalescent COVID-19. Both conserved end residues are part of each CDR3. D genes are given only for firm matches. Only some rows state a clone size, as once, few, many or a class for expanded clones.

j_call clone_size d_call v_call cdr3_aa cdr3_nt
TRBJ2-5 . . TRBV29-1 CSVLGGETQYF TGCAGCGTTCTAGGTGGGGAGACCCAGTACTTC
TRBJ1-2 . TRBD1 TRBV28 CAIRGGQGVYGYTF TGTGCCATCCGTGGGGGACAGGGGGTATATGGCTACACCTTC
TRBJ2-1 . . TRBV4-3 CASSHTSNEQFF TGCGCCAGCAGCCACACGAGCAATGAGCAGTTCTTC
TRBJ2-6 . . TRBV9 CASSVVAQVFGANVLTF TGTGCCAGCAGCGTAGTGGCCCAGGTATTTGGGGCCAACGTCCTGACTTTC
TRBJ2-7 . . TRBV24-1 CATTRDSNSYEQYF TGTGCCACCACTAGGGACTCCAACTCCTACGAGCAGTACTTC
TRBJ2-1 . TRBD2 TRBV28 CASIQMGLAGDNEQFF TGTGCCAGCATCCAAATGGGGCTAGCGGGGGACAATGAGCAGTTCTTC
TRBJ2-1 . TRBD2 TRBV5-4 CARGEAGSKQFF TGTGCCCGGGGGGAGGCCGGGAGCAAGCAGTTCTTC
TRBJ2-7 . TRBD2 TRBV7-2 CASSFRAGAYEQYF TGTGCCAGCAGCTTTCGAGCGGGGGCCTACGAGCAGTACTTC
TRBJ2-1 few . TRBV10-3 CAIGEQGNEQFF TGTGCCATCGGAGAGCAGGGGAATGAGCAGTTCTTC
TRBJ1-2 . TRBD1 TRBV7-2 CASSLAQGAIGYGYTF TGTGCCAGCAGCTTAGCACAGGGGGCGATTGGCTATGGCTACACCTTC
TRBJ1-2 . . TRBV6-5 CASSPHSGNGYTF TGTGCCAGCAGCCCCCATTCCGGTAATGGCTACACCTTC
TRBJ1-5 . . TRBV19 CASSIGGYANQPQHF TGTGCCAGTAGTATTGGAGGGTATGCGAATCAGCCCCAGCATTTT
TRBJ2-7 . . TRBV21-1 CASSKVDPRGPPYEQYF TGTGCCAGCAGCAAAGTAGATCCCAGGGGCCCCCCCTACGAGCAGTACTTC
TRBJ2-7 . TRBD1 TRBV6-5 CASSYLEGQGAVEQYF TGTGCCAGCAGTTACCTGGAGGGACAGGGGGCTGTCGAGCAGTACTTC
TRBJ1-1 . . TRBV3-1/TRBV3-2 CASSRVRTEAFF TGTGCCAGCAGCCGAGTCCGGACTGAAGCTTTCTTT
TRBJ1-2 . . TRBV7-9 CASSPKSGLSGHYGYTF TGTGCCAGCAGCCCCAAGTCCGGACTCTCCGGCCACTATGGCTACACCTTC
TRBJ2-3 . TRBD1 TRBV28 CASSLFATGTGDTQYF TGTGCCAGCAGTTTATTTGCGACAGGGACCGGAGATACGCAGTATTTT
TRBJ1-1 . . TRBV6-2/TRBV6-3 CASNPVGTGGRTEAFF TGTGCCAGCAACCCGGTGGGGACGGGGGGGAGAACTGAAGCTTTCTTT
TRBJ1-3 . TRBD1 TRBV3-1/TRBV3-2 CASSQTNRTDRETGNTIYF TGTGCCAGCAGCCAAACGAATAGAACCGACAGGGAAACTGGAAACACCATATATTTT
TRBJ1-2 . . TRBV3-1/TRBV3-2 CASTHTWGDTYGYTF TGTGCCAGCACCCACACCTGGGGAGACACATATGGCTACACCTTC
TRBJ2-1 . . TRBV11-2 CASSLRGGAGSEQFF TGTGCCAGCAGCCTGCGCGGGGGCGCTGGTAGTGAGCAGTTCTTC
TRBJ2-7 few . TRBV6-6 CASRPTGNLGEQYF TGTGCCAGCAGACCGACAGGAAACCTTGGCGAGCAGTACTTC
TRBJ1-1 once . TRBV2 CASEREGVTEAFF TGTGCCAGTGAAAGAGAGGGAGTGACTGAAGCTTTCTTT
TRBJ1-3 . TRBD1 TRBV30 CAFRRDRGLGNTIYF TGTGCCTTCCGCCGAGACAGGGGGCTCGGAAACACCATATATTTT
TRBJ1-2 . . TRBV4-3 CASSQDTTSNYGYTF TGCGCCAGCAGCCAAGATACCACAAGTAACTATGGCTACACCTTC
TRBJ2-3 . TRBD1 TRBV9 CASSSPRGLGLVSTDTQYF TGTGCCAGCAGCTCCCCGAGGGGGCTCGGTCTAGTCAGCACAGATACGCAGTATTTT
TRBJ2-1 once . TRBV21-1 CASSMSGATTNEQFF TGTGCCAGCAGCATGTCAGGGGCCACCACCAATGAGCAGTTCTTC
TRBJ2-3 . TRBD2 TRBV4-1 CASSLKILAGGRDTQYF TGCGCCAGCAGCCTCAAGATTTTAGCGGGGGGGCGTGATACGCAGTATTTT
TRBJ2-7 . TRBD2 TRBV5-1 CASSLGGSEQYF TGCGCCAGCAGCTTGGGCGGGAGCGAGCAGTACTTC
TRBJ2-1 . TRBD1 TRBV7-8 CASSAPQGSAGNEQFF TGTGCCAGCAGCGCCCCACAGGGGTCCGCTGGCAATGAGCAGTTCTTC
TRBJ2-3 . . TRBV6-1 CASSEVQLVSTDTQYF TGTGCCAGCAGTGAAGTACAATTGGTCAGCACAGATACGCAGTATTTT
TRBJ1-4 . . TRBV30 CAWNRGATNEKLFF TGTGCCTGGAACCGGGGGGCAACTAATGAAAAACTGTTTTTT
TRBJ1-1 . . TRBV30 CAWQGFETEAFF TGTGCCTGGCAGGGCTTTGAGACTGAAGCTTTCTTT
TRBJ2-7 . TRBD2 TRBV11-2 CASSPSAGGSFYEQYF TGTGCCAGCAGCCCCTCAGCGGGGGGCAGTTTCTACGAGCAGTACTTC
TRBJ2-5 . TRBD1 TRBV7-2 CASSLEARGQQETQYF TGTGCCAGCAGCTTAGAAGCGAGGGGGCAACAAGAGACCCAGTACTTC
TRBJ1-3 once . TRBV28 CASSQQGSGNTIYF TGTGCCAGCAGCCAACAGGGTTCTGGAAACACCATATATTTT
TRBJ1-1 . TRBD1 TRBV7-9 CASRQVPGQGDQEAFF TGTGCCAGCAGACAAGTTCCGGGACAGGGGGACCAAGAAGCTTTCTTT
TRBJ1-5 . . TRBV24-1 CATSGITGNQPQHF TGTGCCACCAGTGGCATCACAGGCAATCAGCCCCAGCATTTT
TRBJ2-5 . TRBD1 TRBV11-2 CASSSRGFQETQYF TGTGCCAGCAGCAGCAGGGGGTTTCAAGAGACCCAGTACTTC
TRBJ2-3 . TRBD2 TRBV4-3 CASSQVGGAADTQYF TGCGCCAGCAGCCAAGTCGGGGGGGCGGCAGATACGCAGTATTTT
TRBJ1-2 . . TRBV25-1 CASSEGRVWGYTF TGTGCCAGCAGTGAAGGCAGGGTCTGGGGCTACACCTTC
TRBJ1-2 few . TRBV12-3/TRBV12-4 CASSWATNYGYTF TGTGCCAGCAGTTGGGCCACTAACTATGGCTACACCTTC
TRBJ1-3 . . TRBV6-5 CASSYSIQRGNTIYF TGTGCCAGCAGTTACTCGATTCAGCGTGGAAACACCATATATTTT
TRBJ1-6 . . TRBV6-5 CASSGQTNSPLHF TGTGCCAGCTCAGGGCAGACTAATTCACCCCTCCACTTT
TRBJ2-3 . TRBD2 TRBV7-7 CASSLAGGRGDTQYF TGTGCTAGCAGCTTAGCGGGAGGGAGAGGAGATACGCAGTATTTT
TRBJ2-2 . TRBD1 TRBV6-2/TRBV6-3 CASSTGTGESGELFF TGTGCCAGCAGTACCGGGACAGGGGAATCCGGGGAGCTGTTTTTT
TRBJ2-5 once . TRBV27 CASSSPGETQYF TGTGCCAGCAGTTCTCCCGGGGAGACCCAGTACTTC
TRBJ2-3 . TRBD2 TRBV28 CASSLWGGARTDTQYF TGTGCCAGCAGTTTATGGGGAGGGGCGCGCACAGATACGCAGTATTTT
TRBJ1-5 . . TRBV28 CASRNGGQPQHF TGTGCCAGCAGAAACGGGGGTCAGCCCCAGCATTTT
TRBJ1-2 . . TRBV10-3 CAISERQDTYGYTF TGTGCCATCAGTGAACGGCAGGACACATATGGCTACACCTTC
TRBJ1-2 . TRBD1 TRBV5-4 CASSLGQIYGYTF TGTGCCAGCAGCCTGGGACAGATTTATGGCTACACCTTC
TRBJ1-4 few . TRBV4-3 CASSQEGATNEKLFF TGCGCCAGCAGCCAAGAGGGCGCGACTAATGAAAAACTGTTTTTT
TRBJ1-2 few . TRBV12-3/TRBV12-4 CASSPQVGYTF TGTGCCAGCAGCCCTCAGGTTGGCTACACCTTC
TRBJ1-2 once TRBD1 TRBV6-1 CASSDPGQGIINYGYTF TGTGCCAGCAGTGATCCGGGACAGGGTATCATTAACTATGGCTACACCTTC
TRBJ2-7 . TRBD1 TRBV5-1 CASSTWDREYEQYF TGCGCCAGCAGCACCTGGGACAGGGAATACGAGCAGTACTTC
TRBJ1-2 . . TRBV6-5 CASTQGSYGYTF TGTGCCAGCACTCAGGGGTCCTATGGCTACACCTTC
TRBJ1-3 . . TRBV4-1 CASSQPPAGAGNTIYF TGCGCCAGCAGCCAACCGCCCGCGGGGGCTGGAAACACCATATATTTT
TRBJ2-5 . TRBD1 TRBV7-6 CASSFRDSRKTQYF TGTGCCAGCAGCTTTAGGGACAGTCGAAAGACCCAGTACTTC
TRBJ2-3 . TRBD2 TRBV9 CASSPSGGPGWTQYF TGTGCCAGCAGCCCTAGCGGGGGGCCGGGGTGGACGCAGTATTTT
TRBJ2-5 . . TRBV18 CASSPGRYQETQYF TGTGCCAGCTCACCAGGGAGGTACCAAGAGACCCAGTACTTC